This TCR beta chain emerged from a study of CD8+ T cells in alopecia areata. On the study more broadly: Patients in the treated group were given tofacitinib by mouth, 5 to 10 mg twice a day. Percent of scalp involved defined treated patients' severity scores. Study-level findings and limits: In scalp samples, resident alphabeta T cells of normal skin are also sequenced.

Treatment meaning: oral pan-JAK inhibitor, 5-10 mg twice daily. Lesional scalp tissue (obtained by punch biopsy) and peripheral blood were collected from alopecia areata patients. CDR1 and CDR2 (germline): SGHRS, YFSETQ. V lost 4 bases to trimming and J lost 4 bases, with 12 bases between them. The CDR3 has 15 residues. It was cDNA, reverse transcribed from extracted RNA, that served as the sequencing template. Assay: immunoSEQ multiplex PCR; the TCRdb copy retains only in-frame clones and omits some. The table shows approximately 210,000 clones, with over 40% occurring only once. Points on this clone: Its specificity is not known.

The input for sequencing was CD4+ T cells sorted from blood, taken at roughly week 38, from a patient treated with tofacitinib. The sequence was collected from a human donor with alopecia areata. The chain combines TRBV5-1 with TRBJ2-6, with a weak D call TRBD1 (6 bases). CDR3 sequence: CASSLGTPGANVLTF. The CDR3 bases are TGCGCCAGCAGCCTCGGGACACCCGGGGCCAACGTCCTGACTTTC.